The sample holds a few counts of the clone carrying this TCR beta chain. Its antigen is unknown. The V gene lost 4 bases and the J gene lost 5 bases, with 15 bases spanning the gap. CDR3 length: 14 residues. Germline loops: CDR1 LNHDA, CDR2 SQIVND (reference sequence). This entry comes from a study of molecular identifiers for immune sequencing clone quantification. Looking at the study overall: For replicates, RNA isolated from around 20,000 or 99,000 naive CD8 cells was divided into five portions, of which four were sequenced.

Via MiXCR, TCRdb re-called the PCR reads, giving one row per CDR3 protein. Among over 600,000 distinct CDR3 sequences listed, 20% were seen once. Study-wide results and caveats: Detecting spiked Jurkat TCR RNA from one cell among some 990,000 naive cells was reportedly possible. Clones above 20 RNA copies contained over 98% of effector molecules and under 1% of naive molecules.

In the sort, naive CD8 T cells were defined as CD8+CD4-CCR7+CD45RA+. Sequencing input: naive CD8+ T cells from blood, with Jurkat cell RNA spiked in. Sample subset: FACS-sorted CD8+CD4-CCR7+CD45RA+ naive T cells. The rearrangement links TRBV19 to TRBJ2-7; tentative D call: TRBD1 (6 bases). The origin of this receptor is a human donor in good health. Some libraries in this study had Jurkat cell RNA spiked in. The CDR3 loop is CASSTQGGGHEQYF. CDR3 coding DNA: TGTGCCAGTAGTACACAGGGCGGAGGCCACGAGCAGTACTTC. Using reference TRBV19 and TRBJ2-7 for the parts outside the CDR3, the full variable domain is DGGITQSPKYLFRKEGQNVTLSCEQNLNHDAMYWYRQDPGQGLRLIYYSQIVNDFQKGDIAEGYSVSREKKESFPLTVTSAQKNPTAFYLCASSTQGGGHEQYFGPGTRLTVT.